The 7 T cell receptor beta chains presented below share a single source sample, sequenced in a study of T-cell memory formation after mild COVID-19. A single record per CDR3 protein comes from TCRdb applying MiXCR to the 5' RACE reads. Among a few hundred thousand distinct CDR3 sequences listed, more than 15% were seen once. The specimen was PBMCs or a T cell subset sorted from them (not recorded which). The receptor source for this set is a man aged 18 to 30 who had mild COVID-19 (a few samples of this study predate the infection). Cell type and time point are not known.

This clonotype has ten or more counts. V gene TRBV12-3 or TRBV12-4 combines with J gene TRBJ2-3; perhaps TRBD2 as D (6 bases). V lost 3 bases to trimming and J lost 7 bases, with 8 bases between them. This CDR3 contains 12 residues. The CDR3 DNA follows: TGTGCCAGCAGTTTGGCGGGGTATACGCAGTATTTT. This encodes CASSLAGYTQYF.

This clonotype was seen a handful of times. V and J are TRBV9 and TRBJ2-1; 9 bases line up with TRBD1. Germline CDR1 reads SGDLS; CDR2 reads YYNGEE. The V and J ends lost 5 bases and 5 bases, in that order; junction bases with no gene match: 8. The CDR3 is 15 amino acids. For the CDR3, the DNA is TGTGCCAGCAGTGTTAGGGACAGGGTTCACAATGAGCAGTTCTTC. Translated: CASSVRDRVHNEQFF.

V and J are TRBV3-1 and TRBJ1-1; 8 bases are shared with TRBD1. This CDR3 spans 15 amino acids. V lost 2 bases, J lost 5 bases, and 7 bases stayed unmatched. Germline lookup yields CDR1 LGHDT and CDR2 YNNKEL (reference sequence). The CDR3 sequence: CASSQPDRGRTEAFF. The CDR3 nucleotides are TGTGCCAGCAGCCAACCCGACAGGGGCAGAACTGAAGCTTTCTTT.

This clonotype was detected only a few times. The chain has TRBV20-1 and TRBJ1-6, with a tentative D call TRBD1 (5 bases). Trimming removed 0 bases from V and 8 bases from J, with 8 bases in between. Germline CDR1 reads DFQATT; CDR2 reads SNEGSKA (reference sequence). The CDR3 runs 13 residues. Here the CDR3 reads CSAREDKYSPLHF. CDR3 bases: TGCAGTGCTAGAGAGGACAAATATTCACCCCTCCACTTT.

V usage is TRBV7-8 and J usage is TRBJ1-4, with D hard to call. Per the germline V gene, CDR1 is SGHVS and CDR2 is FQNEAQ. Trimming pared 3 bases from V and 0 bases from J, leaving 14 bases between. The CDR3 totals 17 residues. CDR3 region: CASSFGRTPATNEKLFF. The CDR3, as DNA: TGTGCCAGCAGCTTCGGCAGGACCCCTGCAACTAATGAAAAACTGTTTTTT.

This clonotype was seen only a few times. The chain employs TRBV7-2 and TRBJ2-2; 7 nucleotides align to TRBD1. Looked up from germline, CDR1 is SGHTA and CDR2 is FQGNSA. The CDR3 extends over 15 amino acids. After removal of 3 bases from V and 3 bases from J, the junction contained 4 bases not matched to a gene. CDR3 amino acids: CASSFGTADTGELFF. The CDR3 nucleotides read TGTGCCAGCAGCTTCGGGACAGCGGACACCGGGGAGCTGTTTTTT.

The table lists this clonotype with a few counts. The chain joins TRBV15 to TRBJ1-1; no clear D gene. Trimming removed 0 bases from V and 0 bases from J, with 11 bases in between. CDR1 is LNHNV and CDR2 is YYDKDF in the germline V gene (reference sequence). This CDR3 has 16 residues. The CDR3 DNA is TGTGCCACCAGCAGAGACCCCACGGGGATGAACACTGAAGCTTTCTTT. As protein: CATSRDPTGMNTEAFF. Based on the CDR3 plus reference TRBV15 and TRBJ1-1, the full variable domain is DAMVIQNPRYQVTQFGKPVTLSCSQTLNHNVMYWYQQKSSQAPKLLFHYYDKDFNNEADTPDNFQSRRPNTSFCFLDIRSPGLGDTAMYLCATSRDPTGMNTEAFFGQGTRLTVV.